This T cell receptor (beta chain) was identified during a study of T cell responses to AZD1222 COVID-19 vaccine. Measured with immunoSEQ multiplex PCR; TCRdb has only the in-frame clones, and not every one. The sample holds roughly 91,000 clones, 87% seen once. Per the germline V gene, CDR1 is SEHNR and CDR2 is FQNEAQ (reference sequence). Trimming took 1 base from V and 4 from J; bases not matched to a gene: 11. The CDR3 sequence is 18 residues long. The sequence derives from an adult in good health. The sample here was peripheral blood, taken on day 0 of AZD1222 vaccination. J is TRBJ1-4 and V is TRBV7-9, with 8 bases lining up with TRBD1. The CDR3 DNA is TGTGCCAGCAGCTTAGGGAGGTGGGGACAGGTCCTTAATGAAAAACTGTTTTTT. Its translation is CASSLGRWGQVLNEKLFF.